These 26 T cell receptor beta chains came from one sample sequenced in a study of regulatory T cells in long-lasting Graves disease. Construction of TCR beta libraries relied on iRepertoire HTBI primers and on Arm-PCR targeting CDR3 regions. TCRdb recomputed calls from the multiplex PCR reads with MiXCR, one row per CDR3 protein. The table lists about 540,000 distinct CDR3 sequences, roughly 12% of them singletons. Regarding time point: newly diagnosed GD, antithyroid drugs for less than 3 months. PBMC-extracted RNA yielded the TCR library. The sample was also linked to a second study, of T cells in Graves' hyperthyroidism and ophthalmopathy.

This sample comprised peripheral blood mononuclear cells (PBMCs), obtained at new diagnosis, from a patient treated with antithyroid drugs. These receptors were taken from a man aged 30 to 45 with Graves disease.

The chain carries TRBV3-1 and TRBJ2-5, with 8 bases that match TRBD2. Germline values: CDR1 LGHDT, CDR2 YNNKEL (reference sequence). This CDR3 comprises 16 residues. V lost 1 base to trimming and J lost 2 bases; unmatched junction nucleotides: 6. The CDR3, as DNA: TGTGCCAGCAGCCAAGTCCGGCCTAGCGGGCAAGAGACCCAGTACTTC. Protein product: CASSQVRPSGQETQYF.

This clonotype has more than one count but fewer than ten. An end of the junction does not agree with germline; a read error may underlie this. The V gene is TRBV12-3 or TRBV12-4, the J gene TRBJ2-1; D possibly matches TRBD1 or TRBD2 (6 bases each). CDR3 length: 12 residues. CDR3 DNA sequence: TGTGCCAGCAGTTTAGGCGGACTAAGGGGGATCTTC. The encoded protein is CASSLGGLRGIF.

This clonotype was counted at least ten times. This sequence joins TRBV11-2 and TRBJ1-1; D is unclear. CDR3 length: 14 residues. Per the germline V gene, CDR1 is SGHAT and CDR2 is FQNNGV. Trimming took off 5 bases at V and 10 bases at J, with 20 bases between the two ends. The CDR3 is CASSPEGGVGGAFF. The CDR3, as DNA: TGTGCCAGCAGCCCCGAAGGCGGAGTCGGTGGAGCTTTCTTT.

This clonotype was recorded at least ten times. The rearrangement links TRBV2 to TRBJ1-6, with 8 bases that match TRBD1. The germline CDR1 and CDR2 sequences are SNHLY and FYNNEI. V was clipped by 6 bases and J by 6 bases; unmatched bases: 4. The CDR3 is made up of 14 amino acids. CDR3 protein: CASRAGGGNSPLHF. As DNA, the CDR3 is TGTGCCAGCAGGGCAGGGGGCGGTAATTCACCCCTCCACTTT.

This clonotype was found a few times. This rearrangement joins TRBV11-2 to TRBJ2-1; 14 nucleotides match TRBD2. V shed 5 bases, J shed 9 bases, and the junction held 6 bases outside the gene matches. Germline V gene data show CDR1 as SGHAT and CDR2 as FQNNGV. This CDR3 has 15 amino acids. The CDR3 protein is CASSPTSGRVGEQFF. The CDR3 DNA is TGTGCCAGCAGCCCGACTAGCGGGAGGGTCGGTGAGCAGTTCTTC. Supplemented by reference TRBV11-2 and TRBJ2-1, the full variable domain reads EAGVAQSPRYKIIEKRQSVAFWCNPISGHATLYWYQQILGQGPKLLIQFQNNGVVDDSQLPKDRFSAERLKGVDSTLKIQPAKLEDSAVYLCASSPTSGRVGEQFFGPGTRLTVL.

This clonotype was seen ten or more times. The CDR3 bases are TGCAGTGTCGCGACTAGCGGGATTACCTACGAGCAGTACTTC. Amino acid sequence: CSVATSGITYEQYF. This rearrangement joins TRBV20-1 to TRBJ2-7, with 11 bases aligning to TRBD2. V was clipped by 7 bases and J by 2 bases; unmatched bases: 7. The CDR3 covers 14 residues. The germline V gene encodes CDR1 DFQATT and CDR2 SNEGSKA (reference sequence).

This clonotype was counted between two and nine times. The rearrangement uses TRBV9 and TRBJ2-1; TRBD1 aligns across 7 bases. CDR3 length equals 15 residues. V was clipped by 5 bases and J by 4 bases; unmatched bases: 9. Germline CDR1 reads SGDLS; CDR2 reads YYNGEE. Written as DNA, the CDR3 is TGTGCCAGCAGTCAAGCGACAGGGTCTTACAATGAGCAGTTCTTC. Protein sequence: CASSQATGSYNEQFF.

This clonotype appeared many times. The CDR3 nucleotides are TGTGCCAGCAGCTTAGCGTCTAGCGGTTCCTACGAGCAGTACTTC. Amino acids: CASSLASSGSYEQYF. The V gene is TRBV7-2, the J gene TRBJ2-7; the match to TRBD2 covers 7 bases. V shed 0 bases, J shed 1 base, and the junction held 3 bases outside the gene matches. Germline V CDR1 and CDR2: SGHTA, FQGNSA. The CDR3 spans 15 residues. The whole variable domain, filled in from reference TRBV7-2 and TRBJ2-7, reads GAGVSQSPSNKVTEKGKDVELRCDPISGHTALYWYRQSLGQGLEFLIYFQGNSAPDKSGLPSDRFSAERTGGSVSTLTIQRTQQEDSAVYLCASSLASSGSYEQYFGPGTRLTVT.

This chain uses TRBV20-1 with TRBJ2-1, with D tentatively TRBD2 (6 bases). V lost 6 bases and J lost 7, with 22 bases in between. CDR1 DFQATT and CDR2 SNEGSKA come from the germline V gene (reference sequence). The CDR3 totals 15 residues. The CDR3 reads CSATIAEGYENEQFF. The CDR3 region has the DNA TGCAGTGCCACTATAGCGGAGGGATATGAAAATGAGCAGTTCTTC.

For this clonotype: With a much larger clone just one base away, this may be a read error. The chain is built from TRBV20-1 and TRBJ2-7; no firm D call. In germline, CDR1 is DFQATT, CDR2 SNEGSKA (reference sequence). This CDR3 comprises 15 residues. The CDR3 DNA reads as TGCTGTGCTAGAGATCCGACGGGTTCGGCCTACGAGCAGTACTTC. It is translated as CCARDPTGSAYEQYF.

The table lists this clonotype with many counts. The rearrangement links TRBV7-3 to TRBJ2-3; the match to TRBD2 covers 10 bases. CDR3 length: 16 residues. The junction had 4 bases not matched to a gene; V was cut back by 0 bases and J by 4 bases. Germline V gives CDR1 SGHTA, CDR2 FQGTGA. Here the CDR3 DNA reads TGTGCCAGCAGCTTAACGAGCGGGAGGGTGGCAGATACGCAGTATTTT. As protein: CASSLTSGRVADTQYF.

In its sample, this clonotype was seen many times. CDR3 protein: CASSERTRDQPQHF. CDR3 nucleotides: TGTGCCAGCAGTGAACGTACGCGTGATCAGCCCCAGCATTTT. This chain uses TRBV2 with TRBJ1-5; D gene unclear. Trimming cost V 2 bases and J 5 bases, with 10 bases left between them. CDR1 is SNHLY, CDR2 FYNNEI, per germline. CDR3 length equals 14 residues.

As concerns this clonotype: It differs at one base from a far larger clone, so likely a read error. The CDR3 region is CAWGSRYDQYF. DNA for the CDR3: TGTGCCTGGGGCAGCCGCTACGACCAGTACTTC. The chain employs TRBV30 and TRBJ2-5; D remains unclear. Trimming took 5 bases from V and 10 from J, leaving 14 bases between them. The germline CDR1 and CDR2 sequences are GTSNPN and SVGIG (reference sequence). The CDR3 is 11 amino acids.

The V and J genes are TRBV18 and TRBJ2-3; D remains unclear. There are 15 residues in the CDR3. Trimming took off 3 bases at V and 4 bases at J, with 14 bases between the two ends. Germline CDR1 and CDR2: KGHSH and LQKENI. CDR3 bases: TGTGCCAGCTCACCGGGCGCTATTGCGTCAGATACGCAGTATTTT. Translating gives CASSPGAIASDTQYF.

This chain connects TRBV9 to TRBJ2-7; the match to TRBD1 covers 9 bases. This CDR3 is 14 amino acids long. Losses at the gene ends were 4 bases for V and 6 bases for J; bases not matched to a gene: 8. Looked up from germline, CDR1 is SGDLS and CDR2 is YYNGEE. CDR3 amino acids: CASSPPGQGIEQYF. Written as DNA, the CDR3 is TGTGCCAGCAGCCCGCCGGGACAGGGTATCGAGCAGTACTTC.

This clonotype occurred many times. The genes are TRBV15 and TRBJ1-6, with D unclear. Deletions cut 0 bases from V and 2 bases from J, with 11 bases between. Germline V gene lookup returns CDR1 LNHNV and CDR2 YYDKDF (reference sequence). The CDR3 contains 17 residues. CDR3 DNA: TGTGCCACCAGCAGAGATCTTCGCGGACCCTATAATTCACCCCTCCACTTT. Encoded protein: CATSRDLRGPYNSPLHF.

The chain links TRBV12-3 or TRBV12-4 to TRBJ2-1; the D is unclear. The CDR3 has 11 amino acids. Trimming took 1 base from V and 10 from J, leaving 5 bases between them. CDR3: CASSLEQEQFF. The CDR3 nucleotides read TGTGCCAGCAGTTTAGAGCAAGAGCAGTTCTTC.

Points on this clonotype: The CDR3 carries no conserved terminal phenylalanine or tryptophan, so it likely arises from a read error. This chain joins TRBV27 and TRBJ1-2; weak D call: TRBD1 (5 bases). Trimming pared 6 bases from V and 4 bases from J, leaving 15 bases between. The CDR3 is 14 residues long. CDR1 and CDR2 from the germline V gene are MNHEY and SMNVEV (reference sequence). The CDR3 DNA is TGTGCCAGCAGGCGAACCGGGACGGGCTATGGCTACACCCTC. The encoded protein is CASRRTGTGYGYTL.

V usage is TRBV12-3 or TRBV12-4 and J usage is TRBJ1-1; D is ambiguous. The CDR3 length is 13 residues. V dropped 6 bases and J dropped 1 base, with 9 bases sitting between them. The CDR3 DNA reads TGTGCCAGCAGGAAAAAGGAGAACACTGAAGCTTTCTTT. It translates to CASRKKENTEAFF.

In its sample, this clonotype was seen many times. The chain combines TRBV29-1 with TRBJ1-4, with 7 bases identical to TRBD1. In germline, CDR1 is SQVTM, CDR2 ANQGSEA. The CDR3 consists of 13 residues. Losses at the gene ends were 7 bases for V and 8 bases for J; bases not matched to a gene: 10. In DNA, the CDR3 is TGCAGCGCCCAGACAGGGTTGGGAGAAAAACTGTTTTTT. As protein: CSAQTGLGEKLFF.

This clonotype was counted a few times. As DNA, the CDR3 is TGCGCCAGCAGCTTGGTTTCAGCTTTTAACTATGGCTACACCTTC. Its translation is CASSLVSAFNYGYTF. The chain couples TRBV5-1 to TRBJ1-2; D call uncertain. V lost 0 bases and J lost 1, with 10 bases in between. Germline V gene data show CDR1 as SGHRS and CDR2 as YFSETQ. This CDR3 is built from 15 residues.

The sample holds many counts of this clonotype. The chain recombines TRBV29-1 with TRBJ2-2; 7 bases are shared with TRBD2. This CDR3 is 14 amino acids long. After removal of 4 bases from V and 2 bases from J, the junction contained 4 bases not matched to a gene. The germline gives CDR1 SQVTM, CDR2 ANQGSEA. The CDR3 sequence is CSVGGGANTGELFF. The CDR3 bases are TGCAGCGTTGGCGGGGGAGCCAACACCGGGGAGCTGTTTTTT.

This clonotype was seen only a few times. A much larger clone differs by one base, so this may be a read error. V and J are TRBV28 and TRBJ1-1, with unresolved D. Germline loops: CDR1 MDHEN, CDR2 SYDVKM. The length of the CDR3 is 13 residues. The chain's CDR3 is CASGRRTNAEAFF. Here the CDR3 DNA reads TGTGCCAGCGGGCGAAGGACGAACGCTGAAGCTTTCTTT.

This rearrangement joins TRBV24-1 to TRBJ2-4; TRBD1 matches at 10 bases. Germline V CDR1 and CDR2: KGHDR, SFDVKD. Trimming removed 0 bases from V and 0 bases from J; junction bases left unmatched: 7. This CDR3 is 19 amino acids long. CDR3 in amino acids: CATSDLTGQGPLAKNIQYF. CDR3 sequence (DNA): TGTGCCACCAGTGATTTGACGGGACAGGGGCCTCTAGCCAAAAACATTCAGTACTTC.

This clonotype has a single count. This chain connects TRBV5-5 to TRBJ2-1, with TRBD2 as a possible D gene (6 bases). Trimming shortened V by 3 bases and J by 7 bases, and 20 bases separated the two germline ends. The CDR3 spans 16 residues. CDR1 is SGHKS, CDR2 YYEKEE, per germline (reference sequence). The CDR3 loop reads CASSSLDGSTGNEQFF. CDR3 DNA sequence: TGTGCCAGCAGCTCCCTTGACGGGAGTACAGGAAATGAGCAGTTCTTC.

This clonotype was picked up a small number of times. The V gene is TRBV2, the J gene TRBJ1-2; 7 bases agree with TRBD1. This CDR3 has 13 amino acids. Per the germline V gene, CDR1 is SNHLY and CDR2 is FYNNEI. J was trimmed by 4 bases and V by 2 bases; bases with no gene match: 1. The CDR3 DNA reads TGTGCCAGCAGTGAACAGGGGGGCTATGGCTACACCTTC. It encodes CASSEQGGYGYTF.